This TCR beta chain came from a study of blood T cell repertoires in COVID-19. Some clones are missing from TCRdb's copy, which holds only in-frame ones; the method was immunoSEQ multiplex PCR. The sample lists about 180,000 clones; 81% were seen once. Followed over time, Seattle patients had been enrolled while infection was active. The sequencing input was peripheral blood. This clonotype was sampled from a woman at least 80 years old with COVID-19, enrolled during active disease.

In DNA, the CDR3 is TGCGCCAGCAGCCAAGTGCCGGGGTTAAAGACCTACGAGCAGTACTTC. Amino acid sequence: CASSQVPGLKTYEQYF. The V call is TRBV4-3, the J call TRBJ2-7; D might be TRBD2 (5 bases). The V end was cut by 1 base, the J end by 2 bases, with 15 bases between. CDR1 and CDR2 from the germline V gene are LGHNA and YSLEER. The CDR3 is 16 residues long.